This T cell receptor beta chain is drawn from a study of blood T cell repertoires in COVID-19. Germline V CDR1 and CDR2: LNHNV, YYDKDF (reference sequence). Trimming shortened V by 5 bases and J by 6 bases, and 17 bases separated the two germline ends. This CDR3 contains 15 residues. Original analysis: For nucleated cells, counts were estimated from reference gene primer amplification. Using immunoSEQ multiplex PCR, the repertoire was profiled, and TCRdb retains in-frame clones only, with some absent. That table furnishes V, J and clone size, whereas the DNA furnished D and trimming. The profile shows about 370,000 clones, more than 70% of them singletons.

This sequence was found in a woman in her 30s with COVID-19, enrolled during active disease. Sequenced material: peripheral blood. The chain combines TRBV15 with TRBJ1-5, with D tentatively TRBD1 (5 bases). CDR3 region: CATSVRRGFGQPQHF. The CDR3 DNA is TGTGCCACCAGCGTAAGGCGGGGGTTCGGTCAGCCCCAGCATTTT.